This T cell receptor beta chain was documented in a study of T cells in Graves' hyperthyroidism and ophthalmopathy. As for the study in general: Once the initial diagnosis was made, peripheral blood was obtained before any treatment. General observations from the study: Blood also showed most of the thyroid clonotypes that were expanded above 0.001.

Germline lookup yields CDR1 MDHEN and CDR2 SYDVKM. This CDR3 is built from 13 residues. Amplification yielded TCR beta CDR3 regions, with RNA transcripts as the source. The TCR CDR3 was amplified in a first-round RT-PCR using the HTBI primer set. Each CDR3 protein is one row after TCRdb ran MiXCR on the multiplex PCR reads. The repertoire holds 700,000 or so distinct CDR3 sequences, with 15% to 20% as singletons. About this clonotype: Its antigen is undetermined. The junction shows a germline mismatch at one end, possibly a read error.

The sequence came from a young man with Graves' hyperthyroidism. The sequenced material came from blood. The chain combines TRBV28 with TRBJ2-2; D unclear. The CDR3 is CASFRRNAGELFF. The DNA of the CDR3 is TGTGCCAGCTTCCGAAGGAACGCCGGGGAGCTGTTTTTT.